The 27 T cell receptor beta chains presented below share a single source sample, sequenced in a study of PD-L1 blockade in urothelial cancer. Noted time point: pretreatment peripheral blood. Repertoires were generated with immunoSEQ multiplex PCR, while TCRdb's copy carries only in-frame clones and drops some. The data show under 80,000 clones, roughly 76% seen once. The material was PBMCs, obtained around atezolizumab (anti-PD-L1) treatment. The source of these receptors is an older man with urothelial cancer.

V is TRBV5-4 and J is TRBJ1-4; 9 positions agree with TRBD1. With V trimmed by 3 bases and J by 8 bases, 8 bases remained unmatched. The CDR3 spans 15 residues. Germline CDR1 and CDR2: SGHNT and YYREEE (reference sequence). In DNA form, the CDR3 reads TGTGCCAGCAGCTATACAGGGGGCGCAGGGGAAAAACTGTTTTTT. Protein product: CASSYTGGAGEKLFF.

The chain joins TRBV5-6 to TRBJ2-7; TRBD2 matches at 12 bases. V lost 4 bases and J lost 3; bases outside the gene matches: 5. The CDR3 contains 15 residues. Germline lookup yields CDR1 SGHDT and CDR2 YYEEEE. The CDR3 is CASSTGLAGIYEQYF. The CDR3 coding sequence is TGTGCCAGCAGCACCGGACTAGCGGGGATCTACGAGCAGTACTTC.

The chain uses TRBV2 and TRBJ2-2; tentative D call: TRBD1 (6 bases). V was trimmed by 8 bases and J by 3 bases, leaving 13 bases between them. This CDR3 region has 14 residues. Germline values: CDR1 SNHLY, CDR2 FYNNEI. The CDR3 DNA is TGTGCCAGCCGGGGTAGGGGGTACACCGGGGAGCTGTTTTTT. It specifies CASRGRGYTGELFF.

In its sample, this clone was seen a few times. This chain links TRBV12-5 with TRBJ2-5, with a tentative D call TRBD2 (7 bases). CDR1 LGHNT and CDR2 FRNRAP come from the germline V gene. This CDR3 comprises 16 residues. V was trimmed by 0 bases and J by 1 base, leaving 12 bases between them. CDR3 in amino acids: CASGLVRAGAQETQYF. The DNA for the CDR3 is TGTGCTAGTGGTTTGGTCCGGGCGGGGGCCCAAGAGACCCAGTACTTC.

V is TRBV6-5 and J is TRBJ2-5; D gene uncertain. Germline values: CDR1 MNHEY, CDR2 SVGAGI. With 5 bases removed from V and 5 bases from J, the gap between germline ends came to 15 bases. This CDR3 region has 14 residues. CDR3 nucleotide sequence: TGTGCCAGCAGTCGCGTCGGTGAGATTGAGACCCAGTACTTC. Translated: CASSRVGEIETQYF.

The rearrangement joins TRBV4-3 to TRBJ2-5, with 7 bases identical to TRBD2. Germline lookup yields CDR1 LGHNA and CDR2 YSLEER. The ends lost 0 bases at V and 5 bases at J; junction bases unmatched: 12. The CDR3 consists of 17 residues. The CDR3, as DNA: TGCGCCAGCAGCCAAGATTCCGGCGCGGGAGAGCCGGAGACCCAGTACTTC. Its translation: CASSQDSGAGEPETQYF.

Points on this clone: The germline gene is not matched at one end of the junction; a read error may be the cause. This chain joins TRBV7-2 and TRBJ2-7; D uncertain. This CDR3 has 12 amino acids. Germline V gene lookup returns CDR1 SGHTA and CDR2 FQGNSA. The CDR3 sequence: CASSLTPLKRHF. The CDR3 DNA reads TGTGCCAGCAGCCTCACCCCCCTAAAGAGGCACTTC.

In DNA, the CDR3 is TGCAGTGCCACTGAGGGCTACACCTTC. Translation: CSATEGYTF. The V call is TRBV20-1, the J call TRBJ1-2; D gene uncertain. V lost 6 bases, J lost 8 bases, and 7 bases lay in between. CDR1 and CDR2 (germline): DFQATT, SNEGSKA (reference sequence). The CDR3 sequence is 9 residues long.

This sequence joins TRBV29-1 and TRBJ1-1; D may be TRBD1 (6 bases). The CDR3 contains 14 residues. Looked up from germline, CDR1 is SQVTM and CDR2 is ANQGSEA. V was shortened by 0 bases and J by 6 bases, with 14 bases between the two germline ends. In DNA, the CDR3 is TGCAGCGTTGAAGATACTTCAGGGGCCTCTGAAGCTTTCTTT. Translating gives CSVEDTSGASEAFF.

This clone was seen a handful of times. V and J are TRBV11-2 and TRBJ1-6; TRBD1 aligns across 7 bases. The CDR3 extends over 13 amino acids. Germline V gives CDR1 SGHAT, CDR2 FQNNGV. The trim removed 5 bases at V and 10 bases at J, leaving 5 bases unmatched. Here the CDR3 reads CASSATGVSPLHF. The CDR3 nucleotides read TGTGCCAGCAGCGCCACAGGGGTATCACCCCTCCACTTT.

The count of this clone is one. The chain uses TRBV5-4 and TRBJ1-2; D is possibly TRBD1 (5 bases). This CDR3 region has 15 residues. V was cut by 2 bases and J by 3 bases, with 14 bases left in between. The germline V gene encodes CDR1 SGHNT and CDR2 YYREEE (reference sequence). The CDR3 DNA follows: TGTGCCAGCAGCTTCGGGCGGGGGACGGACTATGGCTACACCTTC. Residues: CASSFGRGTDYGYTF.

This clone was seen a handful of times. V and J are TRBV5-6 and TRBJ1-5, with unresolved D. Between the trimmed V and J ends, which lost 4 bases and 4 bases, there was a span of 6 bases. This CDR3 contains 12 residues. The germline CDR1 and CDR2 sequences are SGHDT and YYEEEE. Written as DNA, the CDR3 is TGTGCCAGCAGCGTAATGAATCAGCCCCAGCATTTT. It codes for CASSVMNQPQHF.

This chain connects TRBV18 to TRBJ2-7; TRBD1 is a possible D gene (5 bases). Germline lookup yields CDR1 KGHSH and CDR2 LQKENI. The CDR3 consists of 15 residues. Trimming stripped 4 bases from V and 0 bases from J, with 13 bases between. The CDR3 DNA reads TGTGCCAGCTCACGAGGCAGGGTAAGCTCCTACGAGCAGTACTTC. As protein: CASSRGRVSSYEQYF.

The J gene is TRBJ2-7, the V gene TRBV7-2, with D perhaps matching TRBD2 (6 bases). This CDR3 contains 15 residues. Trimming pared 2 bases from V and 3 bases from J, leaving 14 bases between. Germline V gene sequence: CDR1 SGHTA, CDR2 FQGNSA. DNA for the CDR3: TGTGCCAGCAGCTTAAGTGGGGGGAACGTCTACGAGCAGTACTTC. As protein: CASSLSGGNVYEQYF. The variable domain in full, completed from reference TRBV7-2 and TRBJ2-7, reads GAGVSQSPSNKVTEKGKDVELRCDPISGHTALYWYRQSLGQGLEFLIYFQGNSAPDKSGLPSDRFSAERTGGSVSTLTIQRTQQEDSAVYLCASSLSGGNVYEQYFGPGTRLTVT.

The chain couples TRBV19 to TRBJ2-2, with a weak D call TRBD2 (5 bases). Trimming left V 6 bases short and J 6 bases short, with 14 bases between. CDR3 length: 14 amino acids. Per the germline V gene, CDR1 is LNHDA and CDR2 is SQIVND (reference sequence). The CDR3 DNA follows: TGTGCCAGTAGAGGGCGGGTAGGACCCGGGGAGCTGTTTTTT. It translates to CASRGRVGPGELFF.

The J gene is TRBJ2-7, the V gene TRBV6-6; 10 bases agree with TRBD1. Germline CDR1 reads MNHNY; CDR2 reads SVGAGI (reference sequence). The CDR3 sequence is 15 residues long. J gave up 5 bases and V 4 bases, and 8 bases lay outside the gene matches. CDR3: CASSSPDRGLDEQYF. The CDR3 DNA is TGTGCCAGCAGTTCCCCCGACAGGGGGCTCGACGAGCAGTACTTC.

This clone was seen only once. The rearrangement uses TRBV2 and TRBJ2-5; tentatively, D is TRBD2 (6 bases). The V gene's germline CDR1 is SNHLY and CDR2 FYNNEI. V was clipped by 6 bases and J by 2 bases, with 16 bases between them. This CDR3 contains 15 residues. The CDR3 region has the DNA TGTGCCAGCAGGGGTAGTCTAGCGCTACAAGAGACCCAGTACTTC. Its protein is CASRGSLALQETQYF.

This chain connects TRBV7-9 to TRBJ2-3; D is unclear. This CDR3 is 14 amino acids long. Germline CDR1 is SEHNR and CDR2 is FQNEAQ (reference sequence). Trimming took off 3 bases at V and 5 bases at J, with 12 bases between the two ends. This CDR3 is CASSFTNPGDTQYF. In DNA form, the CDR3 reads TGTGCCAGCAGCTTCACCAACCCGGGAGATACGCAGTATTTT. The full variable domain, with the rest looked up from reference TRBV7-9 and TRBJ2-3, is DTGVSQNPRHKITKRGQNVTFRCDPISEHNRLYWYRQTLGQGPEFLTYFQNEAQLEKSRLLSDRFSAERPKGSFSTLEIQRTEQGDSAMYLCASSFTNPGDTQYFGPGTRLTVL.

This chain connects TRBV6-1 to TRBJ2-7; TRBD2 matches 7 bases. The CDR3 sequence is 13 residues long. V dropped 6 bases and J dropped 7; count of bases not matched to a gene: 9. The germline V gene has CDR1 MNHNS and CDR2 SASEGT. CDR3 bases: TGTGCCAGCAGGCCCGGCGGGAGTGGAGAGCAGTACTTC. Translating gives CASRPGGSGEQYF.

The chain is built from TRBV6-6 and TRBJ2-7, with 11 bases identical to TRBD2. CDR3 length: 15 amino acids. V lost 5 bases, J lost 7 bases, and 10 bases stayed unmatched. CDR1 and CDR2 (germline): MNHNY, SVGAGI (reference sequence). The CDR3 sequence is CASSQTLAGGPEQYF. In DNA, the CDR3 is TGTGCCAGCAGTCAGACTTTAGCGGGAGGGCCGGAGCAGTACTTC.

The chain combines TRBV5-4 with TRBJ2-1, with a tentative D call TRBD1 (6 bases). V gave up 4 bases and J gave up 2 bases, with 13 bases separating them. CDR3 length: 15 amino acids. Looked up from germline, CDR1 is SGHNT and CDR2 is YYREEE (reference sequence). The CDR3, as DNA: TGTGCCAGCAGCACCCAGGGGTTCACCTACAATGAGCAGTTCTTC. Its protein product is CASSTQGFTYNEQFF.

The chain recombines TRBV13 with TRBJ1-2; TRBD1 matches 9 bases. Trimming removed 5 bases from V and 6 bases from J; junction bases left unmatched: 7. Per the germline V gene, CDR1 is PRHDT and CDR2 is FYEKMQ (reference sequence). The CDR3 covers 14 residues. CDR3: CASSLGQGSDGYTF. The CDR3 nucleotides read TGTGCCAGCAGCCTGGGACAGGGAAGTGATGGCTACACCTTC.

This clone was found once. The V gene is TRBV19, the J gene TRBJ2-2; 9 nucleotides match TRBD2. V gave up 6 bases and J gave up 1 base; unmatched junction bases: 3. The CDR3 loop spans 15 amino acids. Germline V lookup: CDR1 LNHDA, CDR2 SQIVND (reference sequence). The CDR3 protein is CASRRTSENTGELFF. In DNA form, the CDR3 reads TGTGCCAGTAGACGGACTAGCGAGAACACCGGGGAGCTGTTTTTT. The complete variable domain, with remaining parts taken from reference TRBV19 and TRBJ2-2, reads DGGITQSPKYLFRKEGQNVTLSCEQNLNHDAMYWYRQDPGQGLRLIYYSQIVNDFQKGDIAEGYSVSREKKESFPLTVTSAQKNPTAFYLCASRRTSENTGELFFGEGSRLTVL.

This rearrangement joins TRBV6-6 to TRBJ2-2; D is unclear. CDR3 length equals 15 residues. Germline V CDR1 and CDR2: MNHNY, SVGAGI (reference sequence). V was shortened by 6 bases and J by 1 base, with 12 bases between the two germline ends. This chain's CDR3 is CASSLLYGNTGELFF. The CDR3 nucleotides are TGTGCCAGCAGCCTCCTCTATGGGAACACCGGGGAGCTGTTTTTT.

The CDR3 protein is CASSEHRGSGANVLTF. For the CDR3, the DNA is TGTGCCAGCAGTGAGCACAGGGGATCCGGGGCCAACGTCCTGACTTTC. The V gene is TRBV6-1, the J gene TRBJ2-6; the match to TRBD1 covers 7 bases. CDR1 and CDR2 from the germline V gene are MNHNS and SASEGT. CDR3 length equals 16 residues. Trimming took 3 bases from V and 4 from J; bases not matched to a gene: 6.

This clone has more than one count but fewer than ten. J is TRBJ1-4 and V is TRBV30; 8 bases fit TRBD1. V dropped 2 bases and J dropped 0; count of bases not matched to a gene: 5. From germline, CDR1 is GTSNPN and CDR2 SVGIG (reference sequence). The CDR3 consists of 16 residues. This CDR3 reads CAWSTGQDPTNEKLFF. Here the CDR3 DNA reads TGTGCCTGGAGTACGGGACAGGATCCAACTAATGAAAAACTGTTTTTT.

The genes are TRBV6-5 and TRBJ2-2, with no clear D. V lost 6 bases, J lost 8 bases, and 10 bases lay in between. Germline values: CDR1 MNHEY, CDR2 SVGAGI. The length of the CDR3 is 12 residues. For the CDR3, the DNA is TGTGCCAGCAGATCTATCCGAGGGGAGCTGTTTTTT. Amino acids: CASRSIRGELFF.